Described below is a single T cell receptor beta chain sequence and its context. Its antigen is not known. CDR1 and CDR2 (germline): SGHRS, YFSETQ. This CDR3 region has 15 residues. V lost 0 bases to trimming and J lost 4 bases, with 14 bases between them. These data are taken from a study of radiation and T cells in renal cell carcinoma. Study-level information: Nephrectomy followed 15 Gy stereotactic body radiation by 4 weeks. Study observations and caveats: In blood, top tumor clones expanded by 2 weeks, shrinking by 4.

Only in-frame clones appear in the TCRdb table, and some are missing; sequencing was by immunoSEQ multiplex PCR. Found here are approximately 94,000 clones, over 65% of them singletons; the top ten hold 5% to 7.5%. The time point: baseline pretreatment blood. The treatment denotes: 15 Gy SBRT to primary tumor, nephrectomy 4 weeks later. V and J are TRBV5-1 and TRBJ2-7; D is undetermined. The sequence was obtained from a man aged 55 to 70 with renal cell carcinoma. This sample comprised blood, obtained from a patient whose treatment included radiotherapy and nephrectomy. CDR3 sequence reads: CASSLDLGLAYEQYF. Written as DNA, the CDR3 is TGCGCCAGCAGCTTGGATCTGGGGTTAGCTTACGAGCAGTACTTC.